The 14 T cell receptor beta chains presented below share a single source sample, sequenced in a study of T-cell memory formation after mild COVID-19. From the 5' RACE reads, TCRdb called clonotypes with MiXCR, one entry per CDR3 protein. This sample carries 530,000 or so distinct CDR3 sequences, 15% to 20% of them seen once, and the ten largest clones take roughly 8.2%. Sequencing was carried out using PBMCs or a T cell subset sorted from them (not recorded which). The receptors shown here come from an adult woman who had mild COVID-19 (a few samples of this study predate the infection). Cell type and time point are not known.

This clonotype was detected ten times or more. This chain links TRBV11-1 with TRBJ2-1, with D maybe TRBD2 (6 bases). V was clipped by 4 bases and J by 8 bases, with 21 bases between them. The CDR3 is 16 residues long. Germline CDR1 is SGHAT and CDR2 is FQDESV (reference sequence). CDR3 sequence (DNA): TGTGCCAGCAGCTCCGCGGGGAGAGGTGGTCTATATGAGCAGTTCTTC. Protein product: CASSSAGRGGLYEQFF.

The chain couples TRBV7-9 to TRBJ2-1; TRBD1 aligns across 8 bases. Germline V gives CDR1 SEHNR, CDR2 FQNEAQ (reference sequence). CDR3 length: 17 amino acids. V lost 4 bases and J lost 0; bases outside the gene matches: 8. This chain's CDR3 is CASSWTGFRSSYNEQFF. The CDR3, as DNA: TGTGCCAGCAGCTGGACAGGGTTCCGAAGCTCCTACAATGAGCAGTTCTTC.

This clonotype has only a few counts. This rearrangement joins TRBV6-6 to TRBJ1-5, with D uncertain. Trimming took off 5 bases at V and 2 bases at J, with 10 bases between the two ends. Germline CDR1 MNHNY, CDR2 SVGAGI (reference sequence). The CDR3 length is 14 residues. The CDR3 DNA is TGTGCCAGCAGTGGAGGGATGGGCAATCAGCCCCAGCATTTT. Translated: CASSGGMGNQPQHF.

The rearrangement uses TRBV20-1 and TRBJ2-7, with a tentative D call TRBD2 (7 bases). V was trimmed by 3 bases and J by 0 bases, leaving 12 bases between them. Per germline, CDR1 DFQATT and CDR2 SNEGSKA (reference sequence). There are 14 residues in the CDR3. The CDR3 region has the DNA TGCAGTGCTAGTGAAGGGGGGGACTCCTACGAGCAGTACTTC. Its protein is CSASEGGDSYEQYF.

The chain recombines TRBV4-2 with TRBJ1-1; D not resolved. CDR1 is LGHNA and CDR2 is YNFKEQ in the germline V gene. V was shortened by 1 base and J by 1 base, with 13 bases between the two germline ends. This CDR3 has 16 residues. CDR3 bases: TGTGCCAGCAGCCAAGGCTTCTGGACGGGGAACACTGAAGCTTTCTTT. The encoded protein is CASSQGFWTGNTEAFF.

This clonotype was counted between two and nine times. This chain joins TRBV7-6 and TRBJ2-4; D is perhaps TRBD1 (5 bases). V was clipped by 1 base and J by 6 bases, with 16 bases between them. This CDR3 has 16 amino acids. The germline gives CDR1 SGHVS, CDR2 FNYEAQ. In DNA, the CDR3 is TGTGCCAGCAGCTTAGGTCCCAAAGGGGCGAGAAACATTCAGTACTTC. This sequence encodes CASSLGPKGARNIQYF.

At least ten counts were recorded for this clonotype. This chain connects TRBV20-1 to TRBJ2-1, with no clear D. Germline V gene lookup returns CDR1 DFQATT and CDR2 SNEGSKA (reference sequence). The ends were cut back, 6 bases at V and 0 bases at J, with 15 bases in the middle. CDR3 length: 15 residues. DNA for the CDR3: TGCAGTGCCTCTCCGGTTTCCCTCTCCTACAATGAGCAGTTCTTC. Translation gives CSASPVSLSYNEQFF.

This clonotype was counted between two and nine times. This sequence joins TRBV4-3 and TRBJ2-3, with D unclear. Germline CDR1 is LGHNA and CDR2 is YSLEER. The V gene lost 5 bases and the J gene lost 2 bases, with 11 bases spanning the gap. The length of the CDR3 is 14 residues. The CDR3 reads CASSSRALTDTQYF. The DNA for the CDR3 is TGCGCCAGCAGCAGTCGGGCTCTCACAGATACGCAGTATTTT.

The chain joins TRBV29-1 to TRBJ2-1; possible D gene TRBD1, 6 bases. CDR1 and CDR2 from the germline V gene are SQVTM and ANQGSEA. V shed 7 bases and J shed 0 bases, with 10 bases lying between them. The CDR3 runs to 13 residues. This CDR3 is CSATGPSYNEQFF. CDR3 bases: TGCAGCGCCACAGGGCCCTCCTACAATGAGCAGTTCTTC.

A few counts support this clonotype. V is TRBV19 and J is TRBJ1-6; D call uncertain. Germline V lookup: CDR1 LNHDA, CDR2 SQIVND (reference sequence). The CDR3 is made up of 13 amino acids. Trimming removed 1 base from V and 12 bases from J, with 10 bases in between. The CDR3 nucleotides are TGTGCCAGTAGTATAGGCGCCGGCTTACCCCTCCACTTT. It translates to CASSIGAGLPLHF.

This clonotype was recorded a few times. The chain couples TRBV6-5 to TRBJ1-6; the match to TRBD1 covers 10 bases. Germline loops: CDR1 MNHEY, CDR2 SVGAGI. This CDR3 is 15 amino acids long. V was clipped by 2 bases and J by 8 bases; unmatched bases: 3. CDR3 DNA sequence: TGTGCCAGCAGTTACGAGGGACAGGGGCATTCACCCCTCCACTTT. Translated, it gives CASSYEGQGHSPLHF.

The J gene is TRBJ2-7, the V gene TRBV7-8, with D maybe TRBD2 (6 bases). The CDR3 has 15 residues. Germline CDR1 is SGHVS and CDR2 is FQNEAQ. V lost 1 base and J lost 2, with 12 bases in between. CDR3 loop: CASSLEGGGTYEQYF. In nucleotides, the CDR3 is TGTGCCAGCAGCTTAGAAGGCGGCGGGACCTACGAGCAGTACTTC.

This clonotype has just a few counts. The CDR3 loop is CASSQPSYGYTF. CDR3 nucleotides: TGTGCCAGCAGCCAACCATCGTATGGCTACACCTTC. The chain uses TRBV3-1 and TRBJ1-2; no firm D call. Trimming stripped 2 bases from V and 5 bases from J, with 6 bases between. CDR3 length: 12 amino acids. CDR1 is LGHDT and CDR2 is YNNKEL in the germline V gene (reference sequence).

This clonotype was seen a handful of times. At one of its ends the junction is not consistent with the germline gene, which may arise from a read error. The chain has TRBV20-1 and TRBJ1-5, with 9 bases lining up with TRBD1. This CDR3 region has 14 residues. Germline V gene data show CDR1 as DFQATT and CDR2 as SNEGSKA (reference sequence). The CDR3: CSAREDRGKQPQHF. CDR3 DNA: TGCAGTGCTAGAGAGGACAGGGGCAAACAGCCCCAGCATTTT.